A selection of T cell receptor beta chains follows, all from one sample in a study of T cells in Graves' hyperthyroidism and ophthalmopathy. TCRdb processed the multiplex PCR reads anew with MiXCR; each CDR3 protein has one entry. The table has hundreds of thousands of distinct CDR3 sequences, about 17% seen once; the top ten hold about 48%. Sequenced input: blood. These receptors originate from a man between 40 and 49 years old with Graves' hyperthyroidism. Each CDR3 is given with its conserved first and last residue. The D gene is left open where the match is weak. Where a row states a size, it is once, few, many or the class of an expanded clone; other rows omit it.

V: TRBV28; D: TRBD2; size: many; J: TRBJ2-7; CDR3: CASSLPTPGLAAYEQYF; DNA: TGTGCCAGCAGCCTTCCGACGCCGGGACTAGCGGCGTACGAGCAGTACTTC
V: TRBV4-3; D: .; size: many; J: TRBJ1-2; CDR3: CASSQAGVNYGYTF; DNA: TGCGCCAGCAGCCAAGCCGGGGTTAACTATGGCTACACCTTC
V: TRBV10-3; D: .; size: .; J: TRBJ1-5; CDR3: CAISERGDQPQHF; DNA: TGTGCCATCAGTGAAAGGGGGGATCAGCCCCAGCATTTT
V: TRBV28; D: .; size: many; J: TRBJ1-5; CDR3: CASSQTGVLRNQPQHF; DNA: TGTGCCAGCAGTCAAACGGGGGTTTTGCGCAATCAGCCCCAGCATTTT
V: TRBV9; D: .; size: .; J: TRBJ2-1; CDR3: CASSVEIDNNEQFF; DNA: TGTGCCAGCAGCGTAGAGATAGACAACAATGAGCAGTTCTTC
V: TRBV28; D: TRBD1; size: many; J: TRBJ2-3; CDR3: CASSLFPPGTGSTDTQYF; DNA: TGTGCCAGCAGTTTATTTCCACCCGGGACAGGGAGTACAGATACGCAGTATTTT
V: TRBV28; D: .; size: many; J: TRBJ1-3; CDR3: CASTLRVSGNTIYF; DNA: TGTGCCAGCACCCTAAGGGTCTCTGGAAACACCATATATTTT
V: TRBV2; D: .; size: .; J: TRBJ1-5; CDR3: CASKGQGRWQPQHF; DNA: TGTGCCAGCAAAGGCCAGGGACGGTGGCAGCCCCAGCATTTT
V: TRBV20-1; D: TRBD1; size: few; J: TRBJ2-5; CDR3: CSARWTGRETQYF; DNA: TGCAGTGCTAGATGGACAGGGCGAGAGACCCAGTACTTC
V: TRBV11-2; D: .; size: many; J: TRBJ1-1; CDR3: CASRDRQNTEAFF; DNA: TGTGCCAGCAGAGATCGACAGAACACTGAAGCTTTCTTT
V: TRBV11-2; D: .; size: many; J: TRBJ2-7; CDR3: CASSLVDWDYEQYF; DNA: TGTGCCAGCAGCTTGGTGGACTGGGACTACGAGCAGTACTTC
V: TRBV2; D: .; size: many; J: TRBJ2-3; CDR3: CASRPGPRTDTQYF; DNA: TGTGCCAGCAGACCGGGACCCCGCACAGATACGCAGTATTTT
V: TRBV2; D: .; size: .; J: TRBJ1-4; CDR3: CASKGGGGGTNEKLFF; DNA: TGTGCCAGCAAGGGGGGGGGTGGGGGAACTAATGAAAAACTGTTTTTT
V: TRBV2; D: TRBD1; size: many; J: TRBJ2-3; CDR3: CAGRGYTDTQYF; DNA: TGTGCCGGCAGGGGGTACACAGATACGCAGTATTTT
V: TRBV11-2; D: .; size: many; J: TRBJ2-3; CDR3: CASSLVGGGYTDTQYF; DNA: TGTGCCAGCAGCTTAGTTGGCGGGGGCTACACAGATACGCAGTATTTT
V: TRBV30; D: .; size: many; J: TRBJ2-5; CDR3: CAWSEGSETQYF; DNA: TGTGCCTGGAGTGAAGGGAGCGAGACCCAGTACTTC
V: TRBV5-1; D: .; size: .; J: TRBJ1-4; CDR3: CASSDEAGANEKLFF; DNA: TGCGCCAGCAGCGATGAGGCCGGGGCAAATGAAAAACTGTTTTTT
V: TRBV6-5; D: TRBD1; size: many; J: TRBJ2-7; CDR3: CASSYSGTVAGSYEQYF; DNA: TGTGCCAGCAGTTACTCCGGGACAGTTGCCGGCTCCTACGAGCAGTACTTC